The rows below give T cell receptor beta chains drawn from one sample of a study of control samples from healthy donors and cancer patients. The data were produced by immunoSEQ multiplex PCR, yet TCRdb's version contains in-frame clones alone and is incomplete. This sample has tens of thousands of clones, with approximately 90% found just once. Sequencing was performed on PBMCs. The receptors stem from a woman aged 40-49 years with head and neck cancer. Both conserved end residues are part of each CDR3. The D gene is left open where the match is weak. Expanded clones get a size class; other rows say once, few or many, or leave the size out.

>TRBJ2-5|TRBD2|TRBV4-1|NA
TGCGCCAGCAGCCACGGGACTAGCGGGAGCCGAGAGACCCAGTACTTC
CASSHGTSGSRETQYF
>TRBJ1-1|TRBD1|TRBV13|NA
TGTGCCAGCAGCCCCGGGCCGGGACAGGGGATTTCTGAAGCTTTCTTT
CASSPGPGQGISEAFF
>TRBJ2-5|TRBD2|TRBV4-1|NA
TGCGCCAGCAGCCCGTCTTTTTCAAGCGGGGATCAAGAGACCCAGTACTTC
CASSPSFSSGDQETQYF
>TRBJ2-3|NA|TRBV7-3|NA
TGTGCCAGCAGCTTAATAGGCGGCGGAGGGGGAGATACGCAGTATTTT
CASSLIGGGGGDTQYF
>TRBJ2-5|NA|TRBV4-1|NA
TGCGCCAGCAGCCAAGGCGTCTCTAAGACCCAGTACTTC
CASSQGVSKTQYF
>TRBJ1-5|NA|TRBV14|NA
TGTGCCAGCAGCCTAGGGACCTATCAGCCCCAGCATTTT
CASSLGTYQPQHF
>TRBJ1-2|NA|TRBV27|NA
TGTGCCAGCAGTTTTGGGGCTGACTATGGCTACACCTTC
CASSFGADYGYTF
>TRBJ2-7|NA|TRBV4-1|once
TGCGCCAGCAGCCGATTCAGGGTTAGGACACCGATCTCCTACGAGCAGTACTTC
CASSRFRVRTPISYEQYF
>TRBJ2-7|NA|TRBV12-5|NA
TGTGCTAGTGCCCCGGATAAGACTTGGACCTACGAGCAGTACTTC
CASAPDKTWTYEQYF
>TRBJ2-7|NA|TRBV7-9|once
TGTGCCAGCAGCCGCGGACAAGCCGCCTACGAGCAGTACTTC
CASSRGQAAYEQYF
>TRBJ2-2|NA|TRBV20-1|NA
TGCAGTGCTCAGGGGGGGGAGCTGTTTTTT
CSAQGGELFF
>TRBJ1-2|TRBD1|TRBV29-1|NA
TGCAGCGTTGAACTTAGGGGGCGGAACTATGGCTACACCTTC
CSVELRGRNYGYTF
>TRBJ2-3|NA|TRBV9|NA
TGTGCCAGCAGCCGGGACAGCACAGATACGCAGTATTTT
CASSRDSTDTQYF
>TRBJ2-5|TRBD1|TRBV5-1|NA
TGCGCCAGCAGTTCCGGACAGGTCCAAGAGACCCAGTACTTC
CASSSGQVQETQYF
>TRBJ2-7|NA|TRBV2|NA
TGTGCCAGCAGTTTGGGAGGACAGCTGTACGAGCAGTACTTC
CASSLGGQLYEQYF
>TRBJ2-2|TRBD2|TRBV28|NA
TGTGCCAGCAGCCGAGCTAGCGGGGGCGCCGGGGAGCTGTTTTTT
CASSRASGGAGELFF
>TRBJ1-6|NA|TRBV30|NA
TGTGCCTGGAGTGGCCCCCGGACGGGTAATTCACCCCTCCACTTT
CAWSGPRTGNSPLHF
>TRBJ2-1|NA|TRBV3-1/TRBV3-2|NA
TGTGCCAGCAGCTCCCTGGGCTACAATGAGCAGTTCTTC
CASSSLGYNEQFF
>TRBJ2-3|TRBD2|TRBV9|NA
TGTGCCAGCAGCGTTGGACTAGCGGGCACAGATACGCAGTATTTT
CASSVGLAGTDTQYF
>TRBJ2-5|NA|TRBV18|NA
TGTGCCAGCTCACCAGAGCTGGGGGGTGGCGAGACCCAGTACTTC
CASSPELGGGETQYF
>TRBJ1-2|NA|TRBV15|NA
TGTGCCACCACTGGCGAGGGCGTACATGGCTACACCTTC
CATTGEGVHGYTF
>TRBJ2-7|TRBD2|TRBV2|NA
TGTGCCAGCAGTTCTAGCGGGATCTCCTACGAGCAGTACTTC
CASSSSGISYEQYF
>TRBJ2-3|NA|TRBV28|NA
TGTGCCAGCAGTTTAGTGGGGTCAGATACGCAGTATTTT
CASSLVGSDTQYF
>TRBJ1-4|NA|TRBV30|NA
TGTGCCTGGAGCGCTGGGGGGGTAATTAATGAAAAACTGTTTTTT
CAWSAGGVINEKLFF
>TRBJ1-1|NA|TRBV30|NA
TGTGCCTGGAGATTTCCAGGGAGTACTGAAGCTTTCTTT
CAWRFPGSTEAFF
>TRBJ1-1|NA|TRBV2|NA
TGTGCCAGCAGTGAAAGGGTTTCGAACACTGAAGCTTTCTTT
CASSERVSNTEAFF
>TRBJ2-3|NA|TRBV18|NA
TGTGCCAGCTCACCTCAGGGCCGCACAGATACGCAGTATTTT
CASSPQGRTDTQYF
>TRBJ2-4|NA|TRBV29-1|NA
TGCAGCGTCTTGAGTCAGGGCCGGTTCTTAGCCAAAAACATTCAGTACTTC
CSVLSQGRFLAKNIQYF
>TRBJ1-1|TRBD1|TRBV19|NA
TGTGCCAGTAGTGCGTACAGGGGCAACACTGAAGCTTTCTTT
CASSAYRGNTEAFF
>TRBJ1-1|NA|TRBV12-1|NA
TGTGCCAGCACCGGGACAGGGGATGTAAACACTGAAGCTTTCTTT
CASTGTGDVNTEAFF
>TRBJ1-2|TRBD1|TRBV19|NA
TGTGCCAGTAGTCAACAGGGGGCCGTCTATGGCTACACCTTC
CASSQQGAVYGYTF
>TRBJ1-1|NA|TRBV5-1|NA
TGCGCCAGCAGCTTGGTTCCCACTGAAGCTTTCTTT
CASSLVPTEAFF
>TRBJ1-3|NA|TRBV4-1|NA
TGCGCCAGCAGCCAAGTTCGGGACATTGGAAACACCATATATTTT
CASSQVRDIGNTIYF
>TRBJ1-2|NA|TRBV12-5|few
TGTGCTAGTGGTTTGGTTACCTCCGACTGGCATAGCTACACCTTC
CASGLVTSDWHSYTF
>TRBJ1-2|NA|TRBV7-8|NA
TGTGCCAGCAGCTCTAGTGGGTGGCACTATGGCTACACCTTC
CASSSSGWHYGYTF
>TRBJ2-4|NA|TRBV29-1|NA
TGCAGCGTTGATAACCTACTAGCCAAAAACATTCAGTACTTC
CSVDNLLAKNIQYF
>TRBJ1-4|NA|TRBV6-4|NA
TGTGCCAGCAGGCCTCCTGAGGAAAAACTGTTTTTT
CASRPPEEKLFF